What follows are 16 T cell receptor beta chains derived from one specimen sequenced in a study of T-cell memory formation after mild COVID-19. TCRdb used MiXCR to reprocess the 5' RACE reads, holding one entry per CDR3 protein. The table includes about 400,000 distinct CDR3 sequences, less than 25% detected once. Material: PBMCs or a T cell subset sorted from them (not recorded which). All receptors derive from an adult woman who had mild COVID-19 (a few samples of this study predate the infection). Cell type and time point are not known.

A few counts support this clonotype. The chain has TRBV4-1 and TRBJ1-5, with a possible D match to TRBD1 (6 bases). The germline V gene has CDR1 MGHRA and CDR2 YSYEKL. Trimming left V 3 bases short and J 0 bases short, with 9 bases between. The CDR3 has 15 amino acids. The CDR3 here is CASSQDSHSNQPQHF. The DNA for the CDR3 is TGCGCCAGCAGCCAGGACAGTCATAGCAATCAGCCCCAGCATTTT.

There are a few counts of this clonotype. The CDR3 nucleotides are TGTGCCAGCAGCGGACTAGCGGGAGGCCCCTACAATGAGCAGTTCTTC. The encoded protein is CASSGLAGGPYNEQFF. The chain joins TRBV5-4 to TRBJ2-1; 14 positions agree with TRBD2. Germline CDR1 SGHNT, CDR2 YYREEE (reference sequence). This CDR3 is 16 amino acids long. With V trimmed by 4 bases and J by 2 bases, 2 bases remained unmatched.

The chain combines TRBV7-6 with TRBJ2-7; D may be TRBD1 or TRBD2 (5 bases each). CDR1 is SGHVS and CDR2 is FNYEAQ in the germline V gene. With 5 bases removed from V and 3 bases from J, the gap between germline ends came to 11 bases. The CDR3 loop spans 13 amino acids. The CDR3 sequence: CASSRGTDYEQYF. Here the CDR3 DNA reads TGTGCCAGCAGCAGAGGGACGGACTACGAGCAGTACTTC.

This clonotype was detected only a few times. The chain uses TRBV13 and TRBJ1-5; 8 bases map to TRBD1. Losses at the gene ends were 5 bases for V and 2 bases for J; bases not matched to a gene: 11. The CDR3 is 17 amino acids. Germline V CDR1 and CDR2: PRHDT, FYEKMQ (reference sequence). In nucleotides, the CDR3 is TGTGCCAGCAGCGCGATGGGACAGGCGGGGGGCAATCAGCCCCAGCATTTT. Translation gives CASSAMGQAGGNQPQHF.

The V gene is TRBV7-9, the J gene TRBJ2-5; D remains ambiguous. V lost 1 base and J 5 bases, leaving 8 bases between the germline ends. The V gene's germline CDR1 is SEHNR and CDR2 FQNEAQ (reference sequence). The CDR3 spans 13 residues. The CDR3 sequence: CASSLGLIETQYF. The DNA for the CDR3 is TGTGCCAGCAGCTTAGGTCTGATCGAGACCCAGTACTTC.

The chain has TRBV4-3 and TRBJ1-5; no definite D call. This CDR3 contains 15 residues. Germline CDR1 is LGHNA and CDR2 is YSLEER. Trimming stripped 0 bases from V and 2 bases from J, with 8 bases between. The CDR3 loop is CASSQDFMGNQPQHF. The CDR3 DNA sequence: TGCGCCAGCAGCCAAGATTTTATGGGCAATCAGCCCCAGCATTTT.

V gene TRBV20-1 combines with J gene TRBJ2-2; possibly TRBD1 for D (5 bases). V was cut by 3 bases and J by 5 bases, with 13 bases left in between. CDR1 and CDR2 (germline): DFQATT, SNEGSKA (reference sequence). The CDR3 totals 14 residues. The CDR3 DNA reads TGCAGTGCTAGTGTGCCCCAGGGTACCGGGGAGCTGTTTTTT. It encodes CSASVPQGTGELFF.

The rearrangement uses TRBV5-1 and TRBJ1-5; 7 bases agree with TRBD1. The CDR3 loop spans 13 amino acids. In germline, CDR1 is SGHRS, CDR2 YFSETQ. The V gene end was trimmed by 4 bases and the J gene end by 7 bases; junction bases not matched to a gene: 5. The chain's CDR3 is CASSERQGQPQHF. DNA for the CDR3: TGCGCCAGCAGCGAAAGACAGGGACAGCCCCAGCATTTT.

This clonotype was detected a few times. V usage is TRBV18 and J usage is TRBJ1-2; a weak D match, TRBD1 (6 bases). V shed 2 bases and J shed 7 bases, with 17 bases lying between them. The CDR3 is made up of 15 amino acids. In germline, CDR1 is KGHSH, CDR2 LQKENI. The CDR3 region is CASSPDSGGVSGYTF. In nucleotides, the CDR3 is TGTGCCAGCTCACCAGATTCCGGGGGCGTAAGTGGCTACACCTTC.

This clonotype came up a few times. This chain connects TRBV12-3 or TRBV12-4 to TRBJ2-7; D may be TRBD2 (5 bases). The CDR3 contains 14 residues. V gave up 3 bases and J gave up 6 bases, with 15 bases separating them. CDR3 amino acids: CASSFEGITIEQYF. CDR3 sequence (DNA): TGTGCCAGCAGTTTCGAGGGTATAACTATCGAGCAGTACTTC.

The chain couples TRBV18 to TRBJ2-7, with D perhaps TRBD1 (5 bases). In germline, CDR1 is KGHSH, CDR2 LQKENI. V was clipped by 3 bases and J by 0 bases, with 12 bases between them. The CDR3 has 15 residues. The DNA for the CDR3 is TGTGCCAGCTCACCCCTGTCAGGGCTCTCCTACGAGCAGTACTTC. Translating it yields CASSPLSGLSYEQYF.

The V call is TRBV24-1, the J call TRBJ2-1, with D tentatively TRBD1 or TRBD2 (5 bases each). This CDR3 spans 15 amino acids. Germline loops: CDR1 KGHDR, CDR2 SFDVKD. Trimming removed 7 bases at V and 6 bases at J, with 18 bases between. In DNA form, the CDR3 reads TGTGCCACCAGCGGCCCGAGGGGTATGCGCAATGAGCAGTTCTTC. It yields the protein CATSGPRGMRNEQFF.

The genes are TRBV7-3 and TRBJ2-3; possibly TRBD2 for D (5 bases). The CDR3 runs to 14 residues. Germline V gene sequence: CDR1 SGHTA, CDR2 FQGTGA. Trimming cost V 4 bases and J 0 bases, with 8 bases left between them. This chain's CDR3 is CASSSGLSTDTQYF. In DNA form, the CDR3 reads TGTGCCAGCAGCTCCGGACTGAGCACAGATACGCAGTATTTT.

The J gene is TRBJ2-5, the V gene TRBV3-1; possible D gene TRBD1, 6 bases. In germline, CDR1 is LGHDT, CDR2 YNNKEL (reference sequence). V was clipped by 2 bases and J by 4 bases, with 11 bases between them. This CDR3 contains 14 residues. CDR3 DNA: TGTGCCAGCAGCCAAAGGCAGGGGAGAGAGACCCAGTACTTC. Translation gives CASSQRQGRETQYF.

The chain uses TRBV2 and TRBJ2-5; possible D gene TRBD1, 6 bases. The CDR3 runs to 15 residues. V lost 6 bases to trimming and J lost 2 bases, with 16 bases between them. Germline CDR1 reads SNHLY; CDR2 reads FYNNEI. CDR3 in DNA: TGTGCCAGCAGCCAACCAGGGGACCCACAAGAGACCCAGTACTTC. Encoded protein: CASSQPGDPQETQYF.

V and J are TRBV9 and TRBJ2-3; D is possibly TRBD1 (5 bases). The V gene's germline CDR1 is SGDLS and CDR2 YYNGEE. This CDR3 comprises 14 residues. Trimming removed 0 bases at V and 2 bases at J, with 7 bases between. CDR3 protein: CASSVEGHTDTQYF. CDR3 DNA sequence: TGTGCCAGCAGCGTAGAAGGACACACAGATACGCAGTATTTT.